This paragraph covers one T cell receptor beta chain sequence. Sequencing used immunoSEQ multiplex PCR; TCRdb keeps in-frame clones, though not all of them. The sample lists under 150,000 clones, around 84% occurring once. CDR3 length equals 15 residues. Trimming took 4 bases from V and 2 from J, leaving 14 bases between them. Germline lookup yields CDR1 MDHEN and CDR2 SYDVKM. This entry comes from a study of blood T cell repertoires in COVID-19. Study in general: The samples span acute and convalescent COVID-19 from the United States, Italy and Spain.

The chain is built from TRBV28 and TRBJ1-2, with D possibly matching TRBD1 (5 bases). This receptor was identified in a woman aged 50 to 60 with acute or convalescent COVID-19. The specimen sequenced was peripheral blood. The CDR3 DNA sequence: TGTGCCAGCAGTTCTCCTCGGGGGGGGAACTATGGCTACACCTTC. Protein sequence: CASSSPRGGNYGYTF.